The TCR beta chain under discussion was sequenced for a study of cytomegalovirus exposure and HLA in healthy donors. This clone was recorded a few times. Trimming took 4 bases from V and 3 from J, leaving 12 bases between them. CDR3 length: 14 residues. CDR1 and CDR2 (germline): MDHEN, SYDVKM. 13 Jbeta primers and 60 Vbeta primers were used for the PCR. Clones were sequenced by immunoSEQ multiplex PCR, and TCRdb holds only the in-frame ones, with some missing. Here the sample spans 90,000 to 150,000 clones, 8.5% to 9% being singletons. This chain connects TRBV28 to TRBJ1-2; D gene uncertain. The TCR sequence derives from a woman aged 40-49 years in good health and CMV-seropositive. The sample consisted of PBMCs. In nucleotides, the CDR3 is TGTGCCAGCAGTTCACCACCAGAAGACTATGGCTACACCTTC. Translated: CASSSPPEDYGYTF.